The T cell receptor (beta chain) under discussion was sequenced for a study of T cells in Graves' hyperthyroidism and ophthalmopathy. Study conclusions and caveats: The blood repertoire included most of the expanded thyroid clonotypes above 0.001. Ophthalmopathy onset followed model prediction by a median roughly 6 months.

CDR1 and CDR2 (germline): LNHDA, SQIVND (reference sequence). V dropped 8 bases and J dropped 1 base, with 14 bases sitting between them. The CDR3 consists of 14 residues. Researchers took RNA transcripts and amplified the TCR beta CDR3 regions from them. Researchers ran a first-round RT-PCR on the TCR CDR3 using the HTBI primer set. TCRdb re-called the multiplex PCR reads with MiXCR, one entry per CDR3 protein. The data contain approximately 640,000 distinct CDR3 sequences, just under 45% of them singletons. As regards this clonotype: Antigen unknown.

This receptor was identified in an adult man with Graves' disease, either hyperthyroidism or ophthalmopathy (not recorded which). The sequencing input was peripheral blood or thyroid tissue (not recorded which). The rearrangement links TRBV19 to TRBJ2-5; TRBD1 might be the D (6 bases). CDR3 sequence: CASARLTGQETQYF. The DNA for the CDR3 is TGTGCCAGTGCTAGACTGACAGGCCAAGAGACCCAGTACTTC.